The 31 T cell receptor beta chains below come from one sample, sequenced in a study of shared clonotypes between healthy human individuals. TCRdb's copy holds only in-frame clones and misses some; the assay was immunoSEQ multiplex PCR. The data contain about 2.4 million clones, 85% to 95% of them seen just once; the ten biggest clones take up around 0.15%. The material sequenced was naive CD4+ T cells sorted from blood. Described subset: CD45RA+ positively selected. These receptors all come from a man younger than 35 in good health.

The genes are TRBV29-1 and TRBJ2-2; 7 bases line up with TRBD2. V was pared by 6 bases and J by 4 bases, with 8 bases of the junction left unmatched. CDR1 is SQVTM and CDR2 is ANQGSEA in the germline V gene. The CDR3 consists of 14 residues. DNA for the CDR3: TGCAGCGTCGGACTAGAGGCTGCCACCGGGGAGCTGTTTTTT. Translation gives CSVGLEAATGELFF.

The chain uses TRBV6-1 and TRBJ2-1; no reliable D call. This CDR3 has 16 residues. Germline CDR1 reads MNHNS; CDR2 reads SASEGT. V was shortened by 4 bases and J by 11 bases, with 24 bases between the two germline ends. CDR3: CASSVLTSSSAIKQFF. As DNA, the CDR3 is TGTGCCAGCAGTGTGCTGACAAGTTCGTCAGCAATTAAGCAGTTCTTC.

V is TRBV7-2 and J is TRBJ1-1; no clear D gene. There are 13 residues in the CDR3. Trimming took 1 base from V and 7 from J, leaving 10 bases between them. CDR1 is SGHTA, CDR2 FQGNSA, per germline. CDR3 residues: CASSLGWEYEAFF. CDR3 nucleotide sequence: TGTGCCAGCAGCTTAGGATGGGAATATGAAGCTTTCTTT.

This chain joins TRBV28 and TRBJ1-3; 7 bases map to TRBD1. J gave up 0 bases and V 7 bases, and 6 bases lay outside the gene matches. The CDR3 totals 15 residues. CDR1 MDHEN and CDR2 SYDVKM come from the germline V gene. The CDR3 sequence: CASNAGTVSGNTIYF. DNA for the CDR3: TGTGCCAGCAACGCCGGGACAGTCTCTGGAAACACCATATATTTT.

This clone has more than one count but fewer than ten. V gene TRBV6-1 combines with J gene TRBJ1-6, with TRBD1 as a possible D gene (5 bases). This CDR3 comprises 13 residues. Trimming removed 4 bases from V and 14 bases from J, with 15 bases in between. CDR1 and CDR2 (germline): MNHNS, SASEGT. The CDR3 DNA follows: TGTGCCAGCAGTGGGCTGACAGATGCCTCCCTCCACTTT. Protein: CASSGLTDASLHF.

This sequence joins TRBV28 and TRBJ2-1; D possibly corresponds to TRBD2 (6 bases). Per the germline V gene, CDR1 is MDHEN and CDR2 is SYDVKM. The V and J ends lost 5 bases and 7 bases respectively, with 21 bases between them. The CDR3 has 16 amino acids. CDR3 in DNA: TGTGCCAGCAGTCCCTTGGGGTCCCTGGGGAGGAATGAGCAGTTCTTC. Amino acid sequence: CASSPLGSLGRNEQFF.

The CDR3 DNA follows: TGCGCCAGCAGCCAAGAGTTGGGGGGGACCTACGAGCAGTACTTC. It translates to CASSQELGGTYEQYF. The V gene is TRBV4-3, the J gene TRBJ2-7, with 7 bases fitting TRBD2. The CDR3 extends over 15 amino acids. CDR1 LGHNA and CDR2 YSLEER come from the germline V gene. V was clipped by 0 bases and J by 2 bases; unmatched bases: 4.

This chain uses TRBV30 with TRBJ1-5, with 12 bases aligning to TRBD1. Germline assignment: CDR1 GTSNPN and CDR2 SVGIG (reference sequence). The trim removed 0 bases at V and 5 bases at J, leaving 2 bases unmatched. CDR3 length: 15 amino acids. The CDR3 loop is CAWSVGTGGYQPQHF. CDR3 bases: TGTGCCTGGAGTGTAGGGACAGGGGGCTATCAGCCCCAGCATTTT. Supplemented by reference TRBV30 and TRBJ1-5, the full variable domain reads SQTIHQWPATLVQPVGSPLSLECTVEGTSNPNLYWYRQAAGRGLQLLFYSVGIGQISSEVPQNLSASRPQDRQFILSSKKLLLSDSGFYLCAWSVGTGGYQPQHFGDGTRLSIL.

Note on this clone: The same CDR3 also results from other DNA sequences found in this sample. This chain links TRBV6-6 with TRBJ2-5; weak D call: TRBD1 (6 bases). The V gene lost 5 bases and the J gene lost 5 bases, with 6 bases spanning the gap. The germline gives CDR1 MNHNY, CDR2 SVGAGI (reference sequence). CDR3 length equals 11 residues. The chain's CDR3 is CASSRGETQYF. CDR3 DNA: TGTGCCAGCAGTAGGGGGGAGACCCAGTACTTC.

Of note for this clone: Within the sample, other DNA sequences also encode this same CDR3. The chain has TRBV5-1 and TRBJ2-1; D is undetermined. Germline V CDR1 and CDR2: SGHRS, YFSETQ. V gave up 0 bases and J gave up 5 bases, with 6 bases separating them. This CDR3 is built from 13 residues. CDR3 protein: CASSLEANNEQFF. In nucleotides, the CDR3 is TGCGCCAGCAGCTTGGAAGCGAACAATGAGCAGTTCTTC. Using reference TRBV5-1 and TRBJ2-1 for the parts outside the CDR3, the full variable domain is KAGVTQTPRYLIKTRGQQVTLSCSPISGHRSVSWYQQTPGQGLQFLFEYFSETQRNKGNFPGRFSGRQFSNSRSEMNVSTLELGDSALYLCASSLEANNEQFFGPGTRLTVL.

The chain carries TRBV7-9 and TRBJ2-1, with 7 bases lining up with TRBD2. The germline gives CDR1 SEHNR, CDR2 FQNEAQ (reference sequence). There are 16 residues in the CDR3. After removal of 7 bases from V and 3 bases from J, the junction contained 12 bases not matched to a gene. DNA for the CDR3: TGTGCCAGCATCCCTCTAGGGGAGGGGATCTACAATGAGCAGTTCTTC. Its protein is CASIPLGEGIYNEQFF.

This clone was observed a few times. The chain joins TRBV18 to TRBJ2-2; a weak D match, TRBD1 (6 bases). The CDR3 is made up of 13 amino acids. The germline V gene encodes CDR1 KGHSH and CDR2 LQKENI. Trimming took off 5 bases at V and 4 bases at J, with 8 bases between the two ends. Here the CDR3 reads CASSEQGTGELFF. The CDR3 bases are TGTGCCAGCTCAGAACAGGGCACCGGGGAGCTGTTTTTT.

The chain links TRBV18 to TRBJ1-2; D gene uncertain. The CDR3 contains 14 residues. Germline V lookup: CDR1 KGHSH, CDR2 LQKENI. With 2 bases removed from V and 3 bases from J, the gap between germline ends came to 10 bases. CDR3 nucleotide sequence: TGTGCCAGCTCACCAACCGTATCGCACTATGGCTACACCTTC. It is translated as CASSPTVSHYGYTF.

The V gene is TRBV9, the J gene TRBJ2-1; D possibly corresponds to TRBD2 (5 bases). Trimming shortened V by 3 bases and J by 4 bases, and 14 bases separated the two germline ends. CDR1 SGDLS and CDR2 YYNGEE come from the germline V gene. CDR3 length equals 15 residues. The CDR3 DNA is TGTGCCAGCAGCGCGGCCCCCGGGGTTTACAATGAGCAGTTCTTC. It translates to CASSAAPGVYNEQFF.

This clone was seen only a few times. This specimen includes other DNA sequences encoding the same CDR3. V usage is TRBV27 and J usage is TRBJ1-1; D might be TRBD1 (5 bases). Germline assignment: CDR1 MNHEY and CDR2 SMNVEV (reference sequence). V lost 6 bases, J lost 0 bases, and 11 bases lay in between. This CDR3 spans 14 amino acids. The CDR3 nucleotides are TGTGCCAGCAGCCGGGACCGAATGAACACTGAAGCTTTCTTT. Translated: CASSRDRMNTEAFF.

About this clone itself: This sample also contains other DNA sequences that code for the same CDR3. This sequence joins TRBV30 and TRBJ2-7; TRBD1 might be the D (5 bases). Germline lookup yields CDR1 GTSNPN and CDR2 SVGIG (reference sequence). Trimming cost V 1 base and J 2 bases, with 6 bases left between them. The CDR3 covers 12 residues. CDR3 sequence reads: CAWSEGTYEQYF. The DNA for the CDR3 is TGTGCCTGGAGTGAGGGGACCTACGAGCAGTACTTC.

On this clone itself: In this CDR3 the conserved last residue, phenylalanine or tryptophan, is missing, so a read error is likely. The DNA is omitted, as the CDR3 cannot be located on it reliably, and the CDR3 follows TCRdb's listing. The CDR3 sequence is CASSIIGVSV. The gene calls are TRBV19 and TRBJ1-2; the D segment call TRBD1 is taken from the table without a DNA check. Ends included, the CDR3 has 10 residues. CDR1 is LNHDA, CDR2 SQIVND, per germline (reference sequence).

The chain uses TRBV30 and TRBJ1-6; D remains ambiguous. The CDR3 has 11 amino acids. The ends were cut back, 2 bases at V and 9 bases at J, with 5 bases in the middle. Germline loops: CDR1 GTSNPN, CDR2 SVGIG (reference sequence). The CDR3 coding sequence is TGTGCCTGGAGTCTCAGTTCACCCCTCCACTTT. Its translation: CAWSLSSPLHF.

V is TRBV5-1 and J is TRBJ2-2; D unresolved. This CDR3 has 15 amino acids. V was cut by 1 base and J by 4 bases, with 11 bases left in between. Germline V lookup: CDR1 SGHRS, CDR2 YFSETQ. The CDR3 loop is CASSLSLVSTGELFF. CDR3 nucleotides: TGCGCCAGCAGCTTGAGCCTAGTAAGCACCGGGGAGCTGTTTTTT.

The rearrangement joins TRBV6-6 to TRBJ1-1; the D gene is possibly TRBD1 (6 bases). There are 15 residues in the CDR3. Between the trimmed V and J ends, which lost 2 bases and 5 bases, there was a span of 15 bases. Germline CDR1 and CDR2: MNHNY and SVGAGI (reference sequence). For the CDR3, the DNA is TGTGCCAGCAGTTACCAACGACCAGGGGCTACTGAAGCTTTCTTT. Translating gives CASSYQRPGATEAFF.

The rearrangement uses TRBV10-3 and TRBJ2-5, with D possibly TRBD2 on 6 matching bases. Trimming stripped 10 bases from V and 1 base from J, with 16 bases between. Germline V gene lookup returns CDR1 ENHRY and CDR2 SYGVKD. The length of the CDR3 is 14 residues. CDR3 nucleotide sequence: TGTGCCACGAGCCCTGGGACTCCCCAAGAGACCCAGTACTTC. Amino acid sequence: CATSPGTPQETQYF.

This chain uses TRBV10-3 with TRBJ2-3; tentative D call: TRBD2 (5 bases). Deletions cut 10 bases from V and 4 bases from J, with 21 bases between. The germline gives CDR1 ENHRY, CDR2 SYGVKD. The CDR3 has 15 amino acids. The CDR3, as DNA: TGTGCCACCGCCGAGGTTGAGCGGAAACCAGATACGCAGTATTTT. Protein sequence: CATAEVERKPDTQYF.

CDR3 DNA sequence: TGCAGCGCCGTCACGGGGACGACAACTGAAGCTTTCTTT. Translated, it gives CSAVTGTTTEAFF. The chain combines TRBV29-1 with TRBJ1-1; tentative D call: TRBD1 (5 bases). Per the germline V gene, CDR1 is SQVTM and CDR2 is ANQGSEA. V was trimmed by 7 bases and J by 5 bases, leaving 17 bases between them. The CDR3 spans 13 residues.

This clone was recorded once. This chain uses TRBV6-5 with TRBJ2-5; D not resolved. Germline loops: CDR1 MNHEY, CDR2 SVGAGI. This CDR3 is built from 12 residues. V lost 6 bases, J lost 5 bases, and 10 bases lay in between. The CDR3: CASRSQAETQYF. CDR3 nucleotides: TGTGCCAGCAGGAGCCAGGCGGAGACCCAGTACTTC.

V and J are TRBV4-1 and TRBJ2-4; 13 bases are shared with TRBD2. Looked up from germline, CDR1 is MGHRA and CDR2 is YSYEKL. The length of the CDR3 is 20 residues. V lost 0 bases to trimming and J lost 0 bases; unmatched junction nucleotides: 8. Here the CDR3 DNA reads TGCGCCAGCAGCCAAGATCCCGGACTAGCGGGGGTCGGAGCCAAAAACATTCAGTACTTC. Translation gives CASSQDPGLAGVGAKNIQYF.

The gene calls are TRBV2 and TRBJ1-4; 7 bases align to TRBD1. CDR3 length equals 14 residues. The J segment lost 4 bases and the V segment lost 6 bases, leaving 5 bases of the junction unmatched. Germline V gene lookup returns CDR1 SNHLY and CDR2 FYNNEI. CDR3 DNA: TGTGCCAGCAGCGTCGACAGGGTTAATGAAAAACTGTTTTTT. Its protein is CASSVDRVNEKLFF.

The V and J genes are TRBV19 and TRBJ1-1; TRBD1 might be the D (5 bases). This CDR3 contains 14 residues. In germline, CDR1 is LNHDA, CDR2 SQIVND (reference sequence). Trimming cost V 1 base and J 11 bases, with 17 bases left between them. The CDR3 bases are TGTGCCAGTAGTATAGGGGGCCCACCGGTCGGGGCTTTCTTT. Translated: CASSIGGPPVGAFF. Full variable domain (outside the CDR3, taken from reference TRBV19 and TRBJ1-1): DGGITQSPKYLFRKEGQNVTLSCEQNLNHDAMYWYRQDPGQGLRLIYYSQIVNDFQKGDIAEGYSVSREKKESFPLTVTSAQKNPTAFYLCASSIGGPPVGAFFGQGTRLTVV.

Here the CDR3 reads CASSAQQGEVSPLHF. The CDR3 nucleotides read TGTGCCAGCAGCGCCCAACAGGGGGAGGTTTCACCCCTCCACTTT. The chain links TRBV7-2 to TRBJ1-6, with TRBD1 identical over 8 bases. CDR1 and CDR2 (germline): SGHTA, FQGNSA. V lost 5 bases to trimming and J lost 9 bases; unmatched junction nucleotides: 9. This CDR3 region has 15 residues.

The chain employs TRBV11-2 and TRBJ2-7; no definite D call. V lost 2 bases and J lost 2, with 7 bases in between. There are 13 residues in the CDR3. Germline CDR1 is SGHAT and CDR2 is FQNNGV. The CDR3 DNA follows: TGTGCCAGCAGCTTAAACCCCCCCTACGAGCAGTACTTC. It is translated as CASSLNPPYEQYF. The complete variable domain, with remaining parts taken from reference TRBV11-2 and TRBJ2-7, reads EAGVAQSPRYKIIEKRQSVAFWCNPISGHATLYWYQQILGQGPKLLIQFQNNGVVDDSQLPKDRFSAERLKGVDSTLKIQPAKLEDSAVYLCASSLNPPYEQYFGPGTRLTVT.

This clone was counted between two and nine times. The chain carries TRBV13 and TRBJ2-5; 14 nucleotides agree with TRBD2. Per the germline V gene, CDR1 is PRHDT and CDR2 is FYEKMQ (reference sequence). The CDR3 is 19 amino acids. The V gene end was trimmed by 1 base and the J gene end by 4 bases; junction bases not matched to a gene: 11. The CDR3 DNA reads as TGTGCCAGCAGCTTAGTGTCGACTAGCGGGAGGGCCGCGGGAGAGACCCAGTACTTC. It is translated as CASSLVSTSGRAAGETQYF.

The chain links TRBV5-5 to TRBJ2-5; 7 bases fit TRBD2. Losses at the gene ends were 1 base for V and 5 bases for J; bases not matched to a gene: 8. The germline V gene encodes CDR1 SGHKS and CDR2 YYEKEE (reference sequence). The CDR3 runs 15 residues. This CDR3 reads CASSLYLAGGETQYF. In DNA, the CDR3 is TGTGCCAGCAGCTTGTATTTGGCCGGGGGGGAGACCCAGTACTTC.